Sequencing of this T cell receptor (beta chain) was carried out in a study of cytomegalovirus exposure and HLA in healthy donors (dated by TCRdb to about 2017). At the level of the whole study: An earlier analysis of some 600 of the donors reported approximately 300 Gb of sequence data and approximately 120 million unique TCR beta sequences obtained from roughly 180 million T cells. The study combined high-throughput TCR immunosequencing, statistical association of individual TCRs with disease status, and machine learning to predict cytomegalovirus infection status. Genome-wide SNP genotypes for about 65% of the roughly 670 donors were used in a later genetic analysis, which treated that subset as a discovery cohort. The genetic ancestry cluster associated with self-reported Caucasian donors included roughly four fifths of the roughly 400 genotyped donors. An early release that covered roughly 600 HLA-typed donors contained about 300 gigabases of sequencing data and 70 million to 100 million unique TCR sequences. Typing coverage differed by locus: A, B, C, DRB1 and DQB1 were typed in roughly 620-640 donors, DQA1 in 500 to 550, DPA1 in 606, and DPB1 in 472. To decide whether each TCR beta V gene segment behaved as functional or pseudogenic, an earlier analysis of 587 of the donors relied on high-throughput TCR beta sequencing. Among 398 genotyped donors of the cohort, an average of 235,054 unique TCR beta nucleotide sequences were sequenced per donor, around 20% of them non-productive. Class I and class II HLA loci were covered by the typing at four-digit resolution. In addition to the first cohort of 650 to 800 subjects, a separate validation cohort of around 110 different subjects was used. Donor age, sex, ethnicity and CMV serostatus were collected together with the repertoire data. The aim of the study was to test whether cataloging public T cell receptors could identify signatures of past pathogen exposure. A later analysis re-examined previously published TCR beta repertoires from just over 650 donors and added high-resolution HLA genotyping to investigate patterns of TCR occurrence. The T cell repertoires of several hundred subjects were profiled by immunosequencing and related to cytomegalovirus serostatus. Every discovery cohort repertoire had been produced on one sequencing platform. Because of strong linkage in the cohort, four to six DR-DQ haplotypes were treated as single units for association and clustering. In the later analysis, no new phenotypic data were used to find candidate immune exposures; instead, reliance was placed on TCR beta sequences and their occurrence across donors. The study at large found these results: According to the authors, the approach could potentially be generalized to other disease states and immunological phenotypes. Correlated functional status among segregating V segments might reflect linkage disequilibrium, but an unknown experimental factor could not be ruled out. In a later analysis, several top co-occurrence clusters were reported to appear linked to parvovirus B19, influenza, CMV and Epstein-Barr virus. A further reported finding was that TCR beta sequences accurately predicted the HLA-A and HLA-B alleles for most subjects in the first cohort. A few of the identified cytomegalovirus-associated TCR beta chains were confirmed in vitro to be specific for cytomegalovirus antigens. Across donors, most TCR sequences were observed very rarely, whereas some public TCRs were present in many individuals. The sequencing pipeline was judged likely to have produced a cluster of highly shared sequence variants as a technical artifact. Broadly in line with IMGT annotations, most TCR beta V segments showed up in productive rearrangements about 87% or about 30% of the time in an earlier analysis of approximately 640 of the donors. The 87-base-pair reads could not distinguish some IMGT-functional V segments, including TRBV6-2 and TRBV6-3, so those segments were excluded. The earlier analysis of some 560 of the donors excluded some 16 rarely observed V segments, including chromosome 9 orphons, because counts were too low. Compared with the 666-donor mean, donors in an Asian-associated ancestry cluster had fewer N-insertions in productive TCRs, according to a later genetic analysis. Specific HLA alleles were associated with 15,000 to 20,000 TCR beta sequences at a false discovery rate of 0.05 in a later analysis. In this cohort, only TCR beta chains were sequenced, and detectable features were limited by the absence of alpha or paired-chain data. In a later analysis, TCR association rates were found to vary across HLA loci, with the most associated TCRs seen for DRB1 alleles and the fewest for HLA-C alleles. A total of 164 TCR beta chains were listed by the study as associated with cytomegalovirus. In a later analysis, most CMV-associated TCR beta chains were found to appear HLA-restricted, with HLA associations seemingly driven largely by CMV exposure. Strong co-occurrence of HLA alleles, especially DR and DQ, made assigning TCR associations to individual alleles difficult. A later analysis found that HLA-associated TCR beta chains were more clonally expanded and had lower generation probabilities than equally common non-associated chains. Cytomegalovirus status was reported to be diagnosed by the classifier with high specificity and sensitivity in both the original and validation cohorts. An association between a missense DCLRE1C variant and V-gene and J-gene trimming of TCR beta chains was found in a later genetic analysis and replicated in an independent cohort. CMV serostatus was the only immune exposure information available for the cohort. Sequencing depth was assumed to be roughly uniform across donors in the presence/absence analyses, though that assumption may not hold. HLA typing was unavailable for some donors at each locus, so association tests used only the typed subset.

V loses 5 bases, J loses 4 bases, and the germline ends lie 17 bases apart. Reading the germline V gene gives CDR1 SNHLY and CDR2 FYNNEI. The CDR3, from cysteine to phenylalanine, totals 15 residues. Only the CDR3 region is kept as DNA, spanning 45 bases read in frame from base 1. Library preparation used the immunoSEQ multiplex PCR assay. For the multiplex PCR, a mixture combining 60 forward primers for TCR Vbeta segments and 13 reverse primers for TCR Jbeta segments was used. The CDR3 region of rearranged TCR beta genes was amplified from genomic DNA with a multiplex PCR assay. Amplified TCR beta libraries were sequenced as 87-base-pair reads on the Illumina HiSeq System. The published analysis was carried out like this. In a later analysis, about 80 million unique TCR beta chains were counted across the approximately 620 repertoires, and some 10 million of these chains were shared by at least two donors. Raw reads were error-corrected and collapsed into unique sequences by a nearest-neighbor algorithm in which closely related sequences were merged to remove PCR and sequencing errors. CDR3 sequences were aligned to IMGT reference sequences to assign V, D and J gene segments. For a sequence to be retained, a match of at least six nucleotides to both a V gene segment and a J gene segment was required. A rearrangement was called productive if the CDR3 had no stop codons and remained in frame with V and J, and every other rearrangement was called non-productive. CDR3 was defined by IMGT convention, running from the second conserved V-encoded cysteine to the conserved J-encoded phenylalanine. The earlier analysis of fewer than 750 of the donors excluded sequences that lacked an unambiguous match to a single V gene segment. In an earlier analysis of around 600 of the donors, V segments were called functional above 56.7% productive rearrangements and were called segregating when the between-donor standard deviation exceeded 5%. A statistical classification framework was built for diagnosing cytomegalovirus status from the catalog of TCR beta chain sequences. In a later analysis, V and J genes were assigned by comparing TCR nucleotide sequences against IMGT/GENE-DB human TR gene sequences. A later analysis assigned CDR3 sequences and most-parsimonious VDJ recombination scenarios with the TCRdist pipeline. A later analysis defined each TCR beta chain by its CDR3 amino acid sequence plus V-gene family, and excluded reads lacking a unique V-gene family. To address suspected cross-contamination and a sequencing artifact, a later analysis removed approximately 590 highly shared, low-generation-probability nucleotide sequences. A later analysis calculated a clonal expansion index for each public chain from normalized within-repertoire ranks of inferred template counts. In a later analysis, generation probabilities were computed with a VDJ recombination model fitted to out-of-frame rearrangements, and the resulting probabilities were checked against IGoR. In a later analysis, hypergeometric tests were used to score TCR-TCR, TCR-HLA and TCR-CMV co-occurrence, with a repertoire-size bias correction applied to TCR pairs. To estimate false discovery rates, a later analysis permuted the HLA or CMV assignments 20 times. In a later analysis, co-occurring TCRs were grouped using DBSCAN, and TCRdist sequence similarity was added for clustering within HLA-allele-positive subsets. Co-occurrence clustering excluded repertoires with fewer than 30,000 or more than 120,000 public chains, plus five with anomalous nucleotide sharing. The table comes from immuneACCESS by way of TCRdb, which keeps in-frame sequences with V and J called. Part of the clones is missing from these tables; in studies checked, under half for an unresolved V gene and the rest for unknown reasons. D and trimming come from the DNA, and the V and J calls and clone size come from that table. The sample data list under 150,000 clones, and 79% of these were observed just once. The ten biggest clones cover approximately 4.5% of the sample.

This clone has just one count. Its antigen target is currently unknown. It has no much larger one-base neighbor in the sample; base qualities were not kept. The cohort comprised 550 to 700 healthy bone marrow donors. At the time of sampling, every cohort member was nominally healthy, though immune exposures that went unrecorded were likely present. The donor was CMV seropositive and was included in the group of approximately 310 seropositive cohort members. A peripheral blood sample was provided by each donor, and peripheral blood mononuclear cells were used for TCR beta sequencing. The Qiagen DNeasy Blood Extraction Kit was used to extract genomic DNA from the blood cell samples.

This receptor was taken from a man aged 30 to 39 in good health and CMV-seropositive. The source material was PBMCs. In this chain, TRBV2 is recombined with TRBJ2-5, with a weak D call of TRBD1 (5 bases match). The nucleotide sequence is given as TGTGCCAGCAGTCGATCGAAAGGGGCCGGAGAGACCCAGTACTTC. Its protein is CASSRSKGAGETQYF.